This note documents a single T cell receptor (beta chain) sequence. Its antigen is as yet unknown. This entry belongs to a study of T cell repertoires in cytomegalovirus infection. The CDR3 spans 15 residues. Germline CDR1 and CDR2: LNHDA and SQIVND (reference sequence). The V and J ends lost 7 bases and 0 bases respectively, with 13 bases between them. TCRdb processed the reads anew with MiXCR; each CDR3 protein has one entry. The repertoire has approximately 340,000 distinct CDR3 sequences, 25% to 30% of them found once; the top ten carry around 18%. V is TRBV19 and J is TRBJ1-3, with D hard to call. This TCR was sampled from a human donor in good health (CMV status not recorded). Some clones in this sample may be carry-over from other donors' samples. The starting material was cultured PBMCs, obtained from culture after CMV antigen stimulation. The CDR3: CASTLTARSGNTIYF. CDR3 DNA sequence: TGTGCCAGTACCCTAACAGCTCGCTCTGGAAACACCATATATTTT.